Detailed here is one T cell receptor (beta chain). Germline trimming cut 3 bases from V and 11 bases from J; bases unmatched to any gene: 5. Germline V gene sequence: CDR1 SNHLY, CDR2 FYNNEI. This CDR3 has 13 amino acids. The sample is drawn from a study of CXCR3 chemokines and chemotherapy response in bladder cancer. A single record per CDR3 protein comes from TCRdb applying MiXCR to the PCR reads. The sample comprises 8,000 to 10,000 distinct CDR3 sequences, under 25% of which are singletons, and around 9% rests with the top ten. The specimen was collected from a patient whose treatment included neoadjuvant chemotherapy. The source of this sequence is a human donor with bladder cancer that did not respond to neoadjuvant chemotherapy. The chain employs TRBV2 and TRBJ1-1, with TRBD1 matching over 11 bases. The CDR3 region has the DNA TGTGCCAGCAGTGATACCGGGACAGGGGGGGCTTTCTTT. Translated: CASSDTGTGGAFF.